This T cell receptor beta chain was documented in a study of PD-L1 blockade in urothelial cancer. Locally advanced or metastatic urothelial carcinoma was present in patients. The V end was cut by 4 bases, the J end by 5 bases, with 8 bases between. This CDR3 has 12 amino acids. Germline loops: CDR1 SGHTA, CDR2 FQGNSA. Synthetic TCR analog templates were spiked into each PCR. Some clones are missing from TCRdb's copy, which holds only in-frame ones; the method was immunoSEQ multiplex PCR. Of fewer than 50,000 clones detected, nearly 90% appear once; the ten largest clones hold under 9%. The clonotype was recovered from a man in his 60s with urothelial cancer. This sequence joins TRBV7-2 and TRBJ1-1; the D gene is possibly TRBD1 (5 bases). The material was PBMCs, obtained around atezolizumab (anti-PD-L1) treatment. CDR3 DNA: TGTGCCAGCAGCTACCGACAGACTGAAGCTTTCTTT. Amino acids: CASSYRQTEAFF.